The clone carrying this TCR beta chain has a single count. What it binds is not known. The sample belongs to a study of cytomegalovirus exposure and HLA in healthy donors. The method was immunoSEQ multiplex PCR; TCRdb's version includes in-frame clones alone and lacks a portion of them. The table includes about 120,000 clones, about 85% detected once. Findings and limits, study-wide: The authors confirmed in vitro that three CMV-associated chains were specific for CMV antigens. Researchers catalogued approximately 170 TCR beta chains as cytomegalovirus-associated.

The V gene's germline CDR1 is SNHLY and CDR2 FYNNEI. Unmatched junction bases numbered 5, after V lost 3 bases and J lost 5 bases. The CDR3 consists of 15 residues. What was sequenced was PBMCs. This clonotype originated in a woman aged 30 to 39 in good health and CMV-seronegative. The V call is TRBV2, the J call TRBJ1-2; 11 positions agree with TRBD1. The CDR3 DNA reads as TGTGCCAGCAGTGACCCGGGACAGGGGGTTTATGGCTACACCTTC. Its translation is CASSDPGQGVYGYTF.